This TCR beta chain derives from a study of T cells in Graves' hyperthyroidism and ophthalmopathy. At the level of the study: Peripheral blood collection took place at initial diagnosis, before any treatment.

From germline, CDR1 is MNHNS and CDR2 SASEGT. Trimming pared 2 bases from V and 4 bases from J, leaving 19 bases between. CDR3 length equals 17 residues. Exclusion of a patient resulted from uncontrolled infection, other autoimmune disease, pregnancy or lactation. There were TCR beta CDR3 regions amplified from RNA transcripts. Using the HTBI primer set, a first-round RT-PCR was run on the TCR CDR3. TCRdb used MiXCR to reprocess the multiplex PCR reads, holding one entry per CDR3 protein. The data hold 380,000 or so distinct CDR3 sequences, with about 15% observed a single time. This receptor was identified in a young woman with Graves' hyperthyroidism. This chain connects TRBV6-1 to TRBJ2-3; D perhaps matches TRBD2 (7 bases). The sequenced sample was blood. The DNA for the CDR3 is TGTGCCAGCAGTGAATCCCCCGGGGGGCGTTTGGCAGATACGCAGTATTTT. It translates to CASSESPGGRLADTQYF.